This T cell receptor beta chain was recovered during a study of blood T cells in healthy people across ages. Regarding the study as a whole: More naive CD4+ cells and higher diversity were found in long-lived than in aged donors. A strong correlation was seen between TCR beta diversity and naive T cell percentage.

PCR was performed a second time for roughly 7 to 12 cycles using a sample-barcoded 5' primer and a J-beta primer mix. Each cDNA molecule was tagged by a template-switch adaptor that had 12 random nucleotides. TCRdb analysed the 5' RACE reads with MiXCR anew, one entry per CDR3 protein. In the table there are 1.5 million to 2 million distinct CDR3 sequences, just under 50% of which are singletons. Every sample had a minimum of 6.5 million PBMCs isolated. This clonotype was recorded at least ten times. Its target is not known. Trimming took off 5 bases at V and 0 bases at J, with 9 bases between the two ends. The germline CDR1 and CDR2 sequences are SGHDT and YYEEEE. The CDR3 is made up of 14 amino acids.

Source material: blood. V is TRBV5-6 and J is TRBJ2-4, with D maybe TRBD2 (6 bases). The clonotype was recovered from a woman aged 40 to 49 in good health. The CDR3 reads CASSSGLAKNIQYF. The CDR3 DNA reads as TGTGCCAGCAGTTCGGGACTAGCCAAAAACATTCAGTACTTC. Looking up the rest from reference TRBV5-6 and TRBJ2-4 gives the full variable domain: DAGVTQSPTHLIKTRGQQVTLRCSPKSGHDTVSWYQQALGQGPQFIFQYYEEEERQRGNFPDRFSGHQFPNYSSELNVNALLLGDSALYLCASSSGLAKNIQYFGAGTRLSVL.